This TCR beta chain was identified during a study of blood T cell repertoires in COVID-19. The CDR3 loop spans 14 amino acids. Germline trimming cut 2 bases from V and 7 bases from J; bases unmatched to any gene: 4. Measured with immunoSEQ multiplex PCR; TCRdb has only the in-frame clones, and not every one. The sample lists about 130,000 clones, around 89% occurring once. The receptor's source is a man in his 60s with COVID-19, enrolled during active disease. The specimen was peripheral blood. The chain recombines TRBV23-1 with TRBJ2-1; TRBD1 aligns across 8 bases. TRBV23-1 is recorded as an ORF, its role being uncertain. The CDR3 region is CASSQRQGKNEQFF. CDR3 nucleotides: TGCGCCAGCAGTCAACGACAGGGGAAGAATGAGCAGTTCTTC.